This TCR beta chain was obtained from a study of vaccination effects on CD4 cells after COVID-19. Study-level results: Pronounced clonal contraction occurred in clones induced by infection and by vaccine late after vaccination. The study, lacking early post-infection timepoints, had few convalescent patients.

Sequencing used immunoSEQ multiplex PCR; TCRdb keeps in-frame clones, though not all of them. The sample includes 65,000 to 70,000 clones, about 80% of them seen just once. Points on this clone: Antigen specificity is unknown.

Prior to sequencing, the ViraFEST assay stimulated PBMC with viral peptide pools, which expanded the antigen-specific CD4+ T cells. Following culture for around 10 days, CD4+ T cells were isolated. Two doses of either BNT162b2 or mRNA-1273 were given to each participant. Absence of prior SARS-CoV-2 infection characterized the vaccine recipients, who showed negative nucleocapsid antibodies. Half the medium was replaced with IL-2 medium on days 3 and 7. CDR3 size: 14 residues. The junction had 12 bases not matched to a gene; V was cut back by 7 bases and J by 7 bases. The germline CDR1 and CDR2 sequences are MNHEY and SMNVEV (reference sequence).

The V gene is TRBV27, the J gene TRBJ1-2; TRBD1 matches 7 bases. This clonotype originated in a human donor who received a COVID-19 vaccine. Material: CD4+ T cells from PBMCs cultured with HCoV-OC43 spike peptides, obtained after COVID-19 vaccination. Subset indicated: HCoV-OC43 spike overlapping peptide pool stimulation. In nucleotides, the CDR3 is TGTGCCAGCACGGCCAGGGGGGGATGGGGTGGCTACACCTTC. It translates to CASTARGGWGGYTF.